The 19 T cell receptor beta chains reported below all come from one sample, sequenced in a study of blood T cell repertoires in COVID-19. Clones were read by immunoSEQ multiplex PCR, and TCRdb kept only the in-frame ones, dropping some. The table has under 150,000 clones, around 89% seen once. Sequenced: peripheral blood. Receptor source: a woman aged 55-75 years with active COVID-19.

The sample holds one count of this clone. The CDR3 coding sequence is TGTGCCAGCAGTTCCAGACTAGCGGGAGGGTTAGGAGAGACCCAGTACTTC. As protein: CASSSRLAGGLGETQYF. This chain joins TRBV6-2 or TRBV6-3 and TRBJ2-5, with 14 nucleotides matching TRBD2. The CDR3 covers 17 residues. CDR1 and CDR2 from the germline V gene are MNHEY and SVGEGT. The trim removed 4 bases at V and 4 bases at J, leaving 8 bases unmatched.

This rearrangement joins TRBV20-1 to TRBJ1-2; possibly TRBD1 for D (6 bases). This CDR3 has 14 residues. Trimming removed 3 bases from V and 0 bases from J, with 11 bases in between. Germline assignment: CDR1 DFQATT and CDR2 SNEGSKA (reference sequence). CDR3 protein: CSASGDTSNYGYTF. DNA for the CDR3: TGCAGTGCTAGTGGGGACACCTCTAACTATGGCTACACCTTC.

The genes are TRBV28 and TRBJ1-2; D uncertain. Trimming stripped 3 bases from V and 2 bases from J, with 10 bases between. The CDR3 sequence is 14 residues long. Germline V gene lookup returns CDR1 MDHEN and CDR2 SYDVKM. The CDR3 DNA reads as TGTGCCAGCAGTTTGGTCAGGCAGAACTATGGCTACACCTTC. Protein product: CASSLVRQNYGYTF.

CDR3 bases: TGTGCCAGCAGCCAAGTCGCAGGGAAGACCGGGGAGCTGTTTTTT. Protein: CASSQVAGKTGELFF. This sequence joins TRBV3-1 (or the pseudogene TRBV3-2) and TRBJ2-2; D may be TRBD1 (5 bases). The germline gives CDR1 LGHDT, CDR2 YNNKEL (reference sequence). V lost 1 base, J lost 5 bases, and 11 bases lay in between. The CDR3 length is 15 residues.

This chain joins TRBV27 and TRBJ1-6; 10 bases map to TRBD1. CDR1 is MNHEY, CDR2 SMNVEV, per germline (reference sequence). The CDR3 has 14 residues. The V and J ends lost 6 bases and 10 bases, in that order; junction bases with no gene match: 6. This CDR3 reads CASRLTGGRSPLHF. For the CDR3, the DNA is TGTGCCAGCAGACTGACAGGGGGCAGGTCACCCCTCCACTTT.

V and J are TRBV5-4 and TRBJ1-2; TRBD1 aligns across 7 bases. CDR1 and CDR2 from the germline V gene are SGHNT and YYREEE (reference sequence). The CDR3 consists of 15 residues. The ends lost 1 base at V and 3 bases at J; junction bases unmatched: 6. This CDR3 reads CASSLPRQGDYGYTF. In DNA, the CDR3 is TGTGCCAGCAGCTTGCCGCGACAGGGAGACTATGGCTACACCTTC.

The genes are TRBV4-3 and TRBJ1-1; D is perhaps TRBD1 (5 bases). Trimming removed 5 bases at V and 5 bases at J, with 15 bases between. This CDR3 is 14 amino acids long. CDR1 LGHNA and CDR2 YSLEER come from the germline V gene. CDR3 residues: CASSTRNAGTEAFF. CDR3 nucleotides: TGCGCCAGCAGCACAAGGAACGCAGGGACTGAAGCTTTCTTT.

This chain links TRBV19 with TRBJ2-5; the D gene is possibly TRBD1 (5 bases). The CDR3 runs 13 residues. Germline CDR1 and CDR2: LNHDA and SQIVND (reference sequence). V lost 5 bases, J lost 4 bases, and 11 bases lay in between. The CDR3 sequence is CASSQNRGETQYF. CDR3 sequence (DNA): TGTGCCAGTAGTCAGAATAGGGGAGAGACCCAGTACTTC.

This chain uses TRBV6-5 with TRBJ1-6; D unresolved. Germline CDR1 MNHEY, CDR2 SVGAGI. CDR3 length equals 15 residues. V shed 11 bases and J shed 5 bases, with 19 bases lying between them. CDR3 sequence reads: CAAGGGTTNNSPLHF. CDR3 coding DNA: TGTGCCGCAGGAGGCGGTACGACTAATAATTCACCCCTCCACTTT.

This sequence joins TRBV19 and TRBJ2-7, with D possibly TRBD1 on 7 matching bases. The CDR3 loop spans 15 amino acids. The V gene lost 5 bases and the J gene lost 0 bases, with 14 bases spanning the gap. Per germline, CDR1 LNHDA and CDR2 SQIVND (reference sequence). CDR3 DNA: TGTGCCAGTAGTGAGGGGGGACAGTACTCCTACGAGCAGTACTTC. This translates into CASSEGGQYSYEQYF.

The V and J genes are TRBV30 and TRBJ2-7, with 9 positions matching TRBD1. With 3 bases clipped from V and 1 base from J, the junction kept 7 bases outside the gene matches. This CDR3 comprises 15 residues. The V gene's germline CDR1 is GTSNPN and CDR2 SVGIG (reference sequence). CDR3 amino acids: CAWSDGTGWSYEQYF. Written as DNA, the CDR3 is TGTGCCTGGAGCGACGGGACAGGGTGGTCCTACGAGCAGTACTTC.

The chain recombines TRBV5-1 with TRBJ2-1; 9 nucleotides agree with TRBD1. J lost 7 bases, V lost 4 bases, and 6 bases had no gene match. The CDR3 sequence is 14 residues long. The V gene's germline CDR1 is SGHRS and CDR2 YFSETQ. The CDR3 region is CASSKRQGGNEQFF. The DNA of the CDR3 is TGCGCCAGCAGCAAAAGACAGGGGGGGAATGAGCAGTTCTTC.

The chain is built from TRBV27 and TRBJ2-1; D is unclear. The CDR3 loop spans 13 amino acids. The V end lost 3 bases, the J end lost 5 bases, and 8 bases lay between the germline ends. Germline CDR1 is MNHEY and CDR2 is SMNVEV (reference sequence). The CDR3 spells CASSFLVNNEQFF. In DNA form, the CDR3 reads TGTGCCAGCAGTTTCCTCGTAAACAATGAGCAGTTCTTC.

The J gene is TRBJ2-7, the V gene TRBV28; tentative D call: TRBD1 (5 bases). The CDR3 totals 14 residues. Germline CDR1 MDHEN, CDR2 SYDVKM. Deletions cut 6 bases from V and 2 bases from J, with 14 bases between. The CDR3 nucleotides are TGTGCCAGCAGCTGGAACGACAGACCCTACGAGCAGTACTTC. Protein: CASSWNDRPYEQYF.

Written as DNA, the CDR3 is TGTGCCAGCAGTGAAAGGTTGGAGCGACTGTTTTTT. Its protein is CASSERLERLFF. The rearrangement uses TRBV6-1 and TRBJ1-4; the D is unclear. Per germline, CDR1 MNHNS and CDR2 SASEGT. V shed 2 bases and J shed 13 bases, with 11 bases lying between them. The CDR3 has 12 amino acids.

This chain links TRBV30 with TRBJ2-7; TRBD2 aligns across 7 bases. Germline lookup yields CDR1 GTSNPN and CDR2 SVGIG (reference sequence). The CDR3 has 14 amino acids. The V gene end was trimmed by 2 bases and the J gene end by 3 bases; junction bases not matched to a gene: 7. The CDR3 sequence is CAWSPGGGYYEQYF. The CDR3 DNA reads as TGTGCCTGGAGTCCAGGCGGGGGTTACTACGAGCAGTACTTC. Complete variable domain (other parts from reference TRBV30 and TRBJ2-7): SQTIHQWPATLVQPVGSPLSLECTVEGTSNPNLYWYRQAAGRGLQLLFYSVGIGQISSEVPQNLSASRPQDRQFILSSKKLLLSDSGFYLCAWSPGGGYYEQYFGPGTRLTVT.

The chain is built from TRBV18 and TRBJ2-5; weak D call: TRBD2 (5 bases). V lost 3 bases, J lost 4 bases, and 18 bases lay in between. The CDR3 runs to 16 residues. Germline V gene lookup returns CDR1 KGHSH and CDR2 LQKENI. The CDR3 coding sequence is TGTGCCAGCTCACCCCGTCTCGTCGAGGGCGGAGAGACCCAGTACTTC. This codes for CASSPRLVEGGETQYF.

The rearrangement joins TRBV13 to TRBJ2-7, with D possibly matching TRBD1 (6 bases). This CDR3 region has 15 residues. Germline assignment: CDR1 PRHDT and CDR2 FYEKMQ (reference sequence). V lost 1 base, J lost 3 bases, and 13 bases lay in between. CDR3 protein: CASSLVGQEGYEQYF. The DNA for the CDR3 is TGTGCCAGCAGCTTAGTGGGACAAGAAGGCTACGAGCAGTACTTC.

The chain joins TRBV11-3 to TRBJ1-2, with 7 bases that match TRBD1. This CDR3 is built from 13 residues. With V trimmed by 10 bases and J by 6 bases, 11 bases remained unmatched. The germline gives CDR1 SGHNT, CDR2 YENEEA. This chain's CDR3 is CAIYRGGCDGYTF. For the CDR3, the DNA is TGTGCCATCTACAGGGGAGGATGCGATGGCTACACCTTC.